This TCR beta chain emerged from a study of T cell changes during pregnancy in multiple sclerosis. Germline-derived CDR1 and CDR2 are MDHEN and SYDVKM. The CDR3 loop spans 10 amino acids. Trimming stripped 4 bases from V and 13 bases from J, with 10 bases between. Using immunoSEQ multiplex PCR, the repertoire was profiled, and TCRdb retains in-frame clones only, with some absent. The data hold about 34,000 clones, with approximately 90% observed a single time. This TCR was sampled from a female donor with multiple sclerosis, enrolled in a pregnancy study. The sample in question was CD8+ T cells from peripheral blood mononuclear cells, obtained in the first trimester of pregnancy. The V and J genes are TRBV28 and TRBJ1-2; tentatively, D is TRBD1 (5 bases). CDR3 sequence: CASSSGVPTF. The CDR3 nucleotides read TGTGCCAGCAGTTCGGGGGTGCCCACCTTC.